This TCR beta chain was sequenced during a study of human T cells and chemical hapten exposure. About the study: In the roughly 25-week study, patients were dosed weekly with diphenylcyclopropenone on the scalp throughout.

Study-wide points: Expanded TCRs grouped into significantly more large CDR3 similarity clusters than controls produced.

CDR3 length: 14 residues. Germline values: CDR1 LNHDA, CDR2 SQIVND (reference sequence). In the case of this clonotype: What it binds is unknown. Because the CDR3 is missing its conserved closing phenylalanine or tryptophan, this is likely a read error.

TCRdb fed the RACE reads into MiXCR, producing one record per CDR3 protein. The table records 90,000 to 110,000 distinct CDR3 sequences, roughly a tenth of them present only once. The sample's time point: patch test 2, 6 weeks after DPC sensitization. Specified treatment: therapeutic diphenylcyclopropenone sensitization with weekly scalp DPC. This rearrangement joins TRBV19 to TRBJ1-2; D is ambiguous. This receptor was obtained from a woman between 35 and 50 years old with alopecia areata. Some clones in this sample may be carry-over from other donors' samples. The source was whole blood, collected in connection with sensitization to the hapten diphenylcyclopropenone (DPC). The chain's CDR3 is CASSLEGGFYGYTV. CDR3 DNA: TGTGCGAGCAGCCTGGAGGGCGGTTTTTATGGCTACACCGTC.